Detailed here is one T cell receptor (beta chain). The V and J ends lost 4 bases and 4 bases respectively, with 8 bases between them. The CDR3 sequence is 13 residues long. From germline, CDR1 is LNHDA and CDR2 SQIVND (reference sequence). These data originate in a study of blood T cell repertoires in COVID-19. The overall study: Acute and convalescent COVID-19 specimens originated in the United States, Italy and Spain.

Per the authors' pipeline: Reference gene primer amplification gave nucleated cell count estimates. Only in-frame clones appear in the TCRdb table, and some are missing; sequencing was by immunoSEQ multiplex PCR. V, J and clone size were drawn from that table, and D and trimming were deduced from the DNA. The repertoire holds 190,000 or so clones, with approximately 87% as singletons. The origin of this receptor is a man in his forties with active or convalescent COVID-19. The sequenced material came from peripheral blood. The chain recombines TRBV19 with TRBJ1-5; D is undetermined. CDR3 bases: TGTGCCAGTAGTAAGAGTTGGAATCAGCCCCAGCATTTT. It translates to CASSKSWNQPQHF.